This T cell receptor beta chain was documented in a study of Graves' ophthalmopathy and Graves' hyperthyroidism. RNA transcripts served as template for amplifying TCR beta CDR3 sequences. Second-round multiplex PCR came after a first-round RT-PCR that employed HTBI primers. Using its own MiXCR run on the multiplex PCR reads, TCRdb lists one record per CDR3 protein. This table holds 660,000 or so distinct CDR3 sequences, roughly 39% found once. This clonotype has a count of ten or more. This CDR3 is 15 amino acids long. Germline V gives CDR1 MNHEY, CDR2 SVGEGT. J lost 1 base, V lost 5 bases, and 6 bases had no gene match.

The sample taken for sequencing was peripheral blood. The V and J genes are TRBV6-2 or TRBV6-3 and TRBJ1-1, with TRBD1 identical over 8 bases. This receptor was taken from an adult man with Graves' ophthalmopathy. CDR3 nucleotide sequence: TGTGCCAGCAGTCCCGACAGGGGTGGGAACACTGAAGCTTTCTTT. Its translation is CASSPDRGGNTEAFF.